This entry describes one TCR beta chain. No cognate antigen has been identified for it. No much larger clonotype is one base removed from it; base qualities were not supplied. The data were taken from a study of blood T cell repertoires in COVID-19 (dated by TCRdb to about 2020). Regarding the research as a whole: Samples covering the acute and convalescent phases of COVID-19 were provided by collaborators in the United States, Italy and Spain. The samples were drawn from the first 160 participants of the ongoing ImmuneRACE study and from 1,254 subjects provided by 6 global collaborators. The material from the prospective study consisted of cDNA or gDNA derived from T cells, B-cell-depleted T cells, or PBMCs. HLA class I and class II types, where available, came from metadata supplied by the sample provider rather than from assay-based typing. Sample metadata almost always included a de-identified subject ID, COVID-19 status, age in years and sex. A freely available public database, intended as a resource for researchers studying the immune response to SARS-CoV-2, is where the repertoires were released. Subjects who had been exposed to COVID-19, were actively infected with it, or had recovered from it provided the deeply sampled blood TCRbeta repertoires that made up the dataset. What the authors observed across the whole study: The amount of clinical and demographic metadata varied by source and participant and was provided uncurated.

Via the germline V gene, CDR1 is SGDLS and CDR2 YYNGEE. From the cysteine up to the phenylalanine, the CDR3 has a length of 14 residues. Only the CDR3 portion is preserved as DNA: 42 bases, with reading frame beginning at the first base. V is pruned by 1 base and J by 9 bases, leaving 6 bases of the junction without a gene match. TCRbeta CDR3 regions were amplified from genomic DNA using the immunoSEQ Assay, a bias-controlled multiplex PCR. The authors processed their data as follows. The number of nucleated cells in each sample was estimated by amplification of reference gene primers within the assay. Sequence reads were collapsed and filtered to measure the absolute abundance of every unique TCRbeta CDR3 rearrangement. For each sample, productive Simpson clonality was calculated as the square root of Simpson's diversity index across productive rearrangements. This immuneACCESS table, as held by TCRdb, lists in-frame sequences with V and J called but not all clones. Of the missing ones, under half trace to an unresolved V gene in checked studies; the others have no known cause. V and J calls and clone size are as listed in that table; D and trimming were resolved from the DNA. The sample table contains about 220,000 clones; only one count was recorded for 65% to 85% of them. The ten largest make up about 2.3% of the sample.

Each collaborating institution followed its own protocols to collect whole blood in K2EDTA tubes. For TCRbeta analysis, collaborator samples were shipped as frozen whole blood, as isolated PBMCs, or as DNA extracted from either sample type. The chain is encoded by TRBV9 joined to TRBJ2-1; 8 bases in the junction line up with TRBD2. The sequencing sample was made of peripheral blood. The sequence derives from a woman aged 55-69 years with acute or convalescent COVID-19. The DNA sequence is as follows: TGTGCCAGCAGCGTACGGACTAGCACCGGTGAGCAGTTCTTC. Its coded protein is CASSVRTSTGEQFF.